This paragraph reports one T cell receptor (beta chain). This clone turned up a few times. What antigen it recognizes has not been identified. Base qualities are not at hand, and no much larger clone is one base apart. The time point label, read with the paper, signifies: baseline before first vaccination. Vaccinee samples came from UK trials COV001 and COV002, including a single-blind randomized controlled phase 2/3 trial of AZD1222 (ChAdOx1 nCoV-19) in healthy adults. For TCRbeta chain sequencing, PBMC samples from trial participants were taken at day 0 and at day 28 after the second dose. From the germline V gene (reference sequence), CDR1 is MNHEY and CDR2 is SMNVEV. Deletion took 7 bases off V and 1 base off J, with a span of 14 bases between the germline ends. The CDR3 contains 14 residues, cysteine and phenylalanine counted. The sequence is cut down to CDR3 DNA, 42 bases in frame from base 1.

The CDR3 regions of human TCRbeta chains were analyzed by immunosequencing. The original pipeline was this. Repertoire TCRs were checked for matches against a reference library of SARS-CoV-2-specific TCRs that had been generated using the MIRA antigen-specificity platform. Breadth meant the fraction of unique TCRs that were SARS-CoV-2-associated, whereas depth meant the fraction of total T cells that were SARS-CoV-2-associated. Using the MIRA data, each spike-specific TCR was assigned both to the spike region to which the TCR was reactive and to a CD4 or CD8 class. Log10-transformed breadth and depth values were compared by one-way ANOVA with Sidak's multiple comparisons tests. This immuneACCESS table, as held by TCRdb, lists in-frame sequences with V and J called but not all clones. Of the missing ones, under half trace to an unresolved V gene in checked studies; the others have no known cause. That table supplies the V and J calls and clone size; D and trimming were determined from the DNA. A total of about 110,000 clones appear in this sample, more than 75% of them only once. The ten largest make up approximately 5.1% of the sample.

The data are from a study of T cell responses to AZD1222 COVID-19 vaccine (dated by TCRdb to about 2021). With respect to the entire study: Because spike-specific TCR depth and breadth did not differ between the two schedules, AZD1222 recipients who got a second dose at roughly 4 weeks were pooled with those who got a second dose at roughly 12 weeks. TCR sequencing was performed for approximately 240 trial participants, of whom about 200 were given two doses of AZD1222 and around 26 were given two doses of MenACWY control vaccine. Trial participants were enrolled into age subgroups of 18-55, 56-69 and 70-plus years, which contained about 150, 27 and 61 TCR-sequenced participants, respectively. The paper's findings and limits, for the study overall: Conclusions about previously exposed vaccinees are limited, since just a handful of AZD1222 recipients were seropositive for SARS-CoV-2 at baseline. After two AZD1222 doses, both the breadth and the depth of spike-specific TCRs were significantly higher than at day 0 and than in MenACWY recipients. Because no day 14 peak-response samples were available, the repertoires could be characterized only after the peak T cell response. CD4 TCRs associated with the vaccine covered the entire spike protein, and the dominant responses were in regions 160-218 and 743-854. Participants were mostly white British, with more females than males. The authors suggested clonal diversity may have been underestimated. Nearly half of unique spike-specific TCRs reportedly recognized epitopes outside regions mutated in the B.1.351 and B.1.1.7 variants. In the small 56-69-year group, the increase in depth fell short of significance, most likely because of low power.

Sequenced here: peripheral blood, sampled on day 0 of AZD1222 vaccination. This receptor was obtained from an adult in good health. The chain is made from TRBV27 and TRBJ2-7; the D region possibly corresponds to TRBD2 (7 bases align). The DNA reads TGTGCCAGCACTCCCAGGGGAGGGTCCTACGAGCAGTACTTC. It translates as CASTPRGGSYEQYF.